What follows is one T cell receptor (beta chain) and its context. Its antigen is not known. This entry comes from a study of T-cell memory formation after mild COVID-19. V lost 4 bases and J lost 6, with 15 bases in between. Germline CDR1 is DFQATT and CDR2 is SNEGSKA (reference sequence). This CDR3 contains 13 residues. General study findings and limits: Prior to infection, memory already included some responding clones, suggesting cross-reactive memory joined.

TCRdb reanalysed the 5' RACE reads using MiXCR and keeps one entry per CDR3 protein. There are 400,000 to 500,000 distinct CDR3 sequences in the sample; 20% to 25% occur only once, and around 8.8% lies in the top ten. The sequencing sample was made of PBMCs or a T cell subset sorted from them (not recorded which). The chain employs TRBV20-1 and TRBJ1-1, with D possibly being TRBD1 (5 bases). This TCR came from an adult woman who had mild COVID-19 (a few samples of this study predate the infection). Cell type and time point are not known. CDR3 coding DNA: TGCAGTGCTAAGCGGCCCGAGGGGTCTGAAGCTTTCTTT. Translated, it gives CSAKRPEGSEAFF.